This record covers a single T cell receptor beta chain. The record originates from a study of blood T cell repertoires in COVID-19. As for the study in general: PBMCs, B-cell-depleted T cells, or T cells provided the cDNA or gDNA that made up the material.

The ends were cut back, 2 bases at V and 5 bases at J, with 10 bases in the middle. CDR3 length: 13 residues. Germline CDR1 and CDR2: GTSNPN and SVGIG (reference sequence). In the original analysis: It was from reference gene primer amplification that nucleated cell counts were estimated. Profiled with immunoSEQ multiplex PCR; TCRdb holds only in-frame clones, not every one. Clone size and the V and J calls come from that table; the DNA yielded D and trimming. The sample yields around 300,000 clones, more than 80% seen once. The V gene is TRBV30, the J gene TRBJ1-5; D might be TRBD1 (6 bases). This sequence originates from a woman in her fifties or sixties with COVID-19, enrolled during active disease. Material for sequencing was peripheral blood. The CDR3 region has the DNA TGTGCCTGGAGTTTACAGGGCGATCAGCCCCAGCATTTT. It yields the protein CAWSLQGDQPQHF.